The present entry profiles one T cell receptor beta chain with its context. Assay used: immunoSEQ multiplex PCR; TCRdb lists only in-frame clones, some missing. The top ten hold approximately 2.3% of the sample, which has around 270,000 clones, about 89% seen once. This specimen comes from a study of blood T cell repertoires in COVID-19. Study background: T cells, B-cell-depleted T cells, or PBMCs provided the cDNA or gDNA that served as material.

The source of this sequence is a woman aged 45-65 years with acute or convalescent COVID-19. The material sequenced was peripheral blood.

The CDR3 reads CASSFGQGTEQFF. The CDR3, as DNA: TGTGCCAGCAGTTTCGGGCAGGGAACTGAGCAGTTCTTC. The V call is TRBV27, the J call TRBJ2-1; TRBD1 is a possible D gene (5 bases). V shed 3 bases and J shed 9 bases, with 12 bases lying between them. The CDR3 extends over 13 amino acids. Germline V CDR1 and CDR2: MNHEY, SMNVEV (reference sequence).